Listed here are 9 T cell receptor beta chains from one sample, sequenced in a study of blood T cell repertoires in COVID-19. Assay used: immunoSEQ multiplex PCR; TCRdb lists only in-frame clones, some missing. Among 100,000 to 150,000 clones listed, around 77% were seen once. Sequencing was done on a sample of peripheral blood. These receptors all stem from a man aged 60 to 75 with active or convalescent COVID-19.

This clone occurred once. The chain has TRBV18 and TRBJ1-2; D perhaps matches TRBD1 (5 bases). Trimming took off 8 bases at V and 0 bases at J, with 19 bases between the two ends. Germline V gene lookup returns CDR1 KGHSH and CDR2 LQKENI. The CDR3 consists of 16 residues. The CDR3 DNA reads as TGTGCCAGCAGTCAGGGAGGTACTGACACTAACTATGGCTACACCTTC. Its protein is CASSQGGTDTNYGYTF.

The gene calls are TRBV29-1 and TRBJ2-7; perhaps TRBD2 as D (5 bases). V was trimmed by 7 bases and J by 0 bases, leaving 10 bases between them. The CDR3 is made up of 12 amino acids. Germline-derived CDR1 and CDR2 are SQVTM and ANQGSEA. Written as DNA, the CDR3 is TGCAGCGGCCTAGACTACTCCTACGAGCAGTACTTC. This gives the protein CSGLDYSYEQYF.

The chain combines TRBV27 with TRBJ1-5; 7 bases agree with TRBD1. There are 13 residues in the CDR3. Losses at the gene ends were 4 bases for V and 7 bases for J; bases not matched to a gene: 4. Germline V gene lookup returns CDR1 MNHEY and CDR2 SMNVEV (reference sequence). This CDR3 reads CASSSGGWQPQHF. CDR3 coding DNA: TGTGCCAGCAGTTCAGGGGGTTGGCAGCCCCAGCATTTT.

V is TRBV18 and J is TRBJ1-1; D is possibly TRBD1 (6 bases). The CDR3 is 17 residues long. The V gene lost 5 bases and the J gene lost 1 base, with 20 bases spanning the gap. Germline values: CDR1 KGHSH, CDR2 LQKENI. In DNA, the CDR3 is TGTGCCAGCTCATTTCAAACAGGGATGACGGGGAACACTGAAGCTTTCTTT. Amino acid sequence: CASSFQTGMTGNTEAFF.

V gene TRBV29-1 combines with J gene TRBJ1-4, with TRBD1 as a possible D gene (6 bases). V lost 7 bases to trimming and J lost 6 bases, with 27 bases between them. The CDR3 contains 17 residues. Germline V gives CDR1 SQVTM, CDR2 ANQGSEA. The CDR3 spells CSALGAIGTDRHEKLFF. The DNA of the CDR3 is TGCAGCGCCTTGGGGGCGATTGGGACCGACCGTCATGAAAAACTGTTTTTT.

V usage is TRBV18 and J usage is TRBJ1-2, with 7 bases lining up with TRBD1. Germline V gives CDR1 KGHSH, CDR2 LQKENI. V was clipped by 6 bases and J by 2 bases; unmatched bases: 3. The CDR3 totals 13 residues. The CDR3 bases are TGTGCCAGCTCGGGGGGACAGAACTATGGCTACACCTTC. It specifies CASSGGQNYGYTF.

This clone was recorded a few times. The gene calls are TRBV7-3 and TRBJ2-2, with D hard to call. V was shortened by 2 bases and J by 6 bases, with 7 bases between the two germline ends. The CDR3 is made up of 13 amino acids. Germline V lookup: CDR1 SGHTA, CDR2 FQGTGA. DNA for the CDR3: TGTGCCAGCAGCTTATTCCTCGCCGGGGAGCTGTTTTTT. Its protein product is CASSLFLAGELFF.

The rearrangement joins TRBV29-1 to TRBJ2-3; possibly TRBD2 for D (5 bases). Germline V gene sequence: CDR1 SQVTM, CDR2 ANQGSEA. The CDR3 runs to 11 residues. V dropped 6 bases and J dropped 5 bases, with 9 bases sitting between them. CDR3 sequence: CSVPRVDTQYF. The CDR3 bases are TGCAGCGTACCGAGGGTAGATACGCAGTATTTT.

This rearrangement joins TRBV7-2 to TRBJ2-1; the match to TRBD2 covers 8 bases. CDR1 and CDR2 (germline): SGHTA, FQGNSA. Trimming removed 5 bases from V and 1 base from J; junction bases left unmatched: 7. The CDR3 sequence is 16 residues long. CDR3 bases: TGTGCCAGCAGCGCGGGCAGCGGGAGTTCCTACAATGAGCAGTTCTTC. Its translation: CASSAGSGSSYNEQFF.